A single sample is the source of the 28 T cell receptor beta chains below, sequenced in a study of control samples from healthy donors and cancer patients. Profiled with immunoSEQ multiplex PCR; TCRdb holds only in-frame clones, not every one. The sample has under 150,000 clones, about nine tenths seen once. Sequenced: blood. These receptors came from a man aged 25-45 years in good health.

The rearrangement joins TRBV3-1 (or the pseudogene TRBV3-2) to TRBJ2-3; no clear D. V was shortened by 2 bases and J by 2 bases, with 5 bases between the two germline ends. This CDR3 has 13 amino acids. Per germline, CDR1 LGHDT and CDR2 YNNKEL (reference sequence). CDR3 nucleotides: TGTGCCAGCAGCCAACTGACCACAGATACGCAGTATTTT. This sequence encodes CASSQLTTDTQYF.

J is TRBJ2-3 and V is TRBV7-9; D call uncertain. There are 15 residues in the CDR3. Between the trimmed V and J ends, which lost 2 bases and 2 bases, there was a span of 11 bases. Germline CDR1 reads SEHNR; CDR2 reads FQNEAQ (reference sequence). The CDR3 sequence: CASSLLHLNTDTQYF. The CDR3 DNA follows: TGTGCCAGCAGCTTACTCCATCTAAACACAGATACGCAGTATTTT.

This clone has just one count. The CDR3 spells CASSQDFSGTSYEQYF. The CDR3 DNA is TGTGCCAGCAGCCAAGATTTCAGCGGGACTTCCTACGAGCAGTACTTC. J is TRBJ2-7 and V is TRBV3-1 (or the pseudogene TRBV3-2), with 7 nucleotides matching TRBD2. CDR3 size: 16 residues. The J segment lost 1 base and the V segment lost 0 bases, leaving 6 bases of the junction unmatched. In germline, CDR1 is LGHDT, CDR2 YNNKEL (reference sequence).

The chain has TRBV27 and TRBJ1-1, with 8 bases identical to TRBD1. The CDR3 sequence is 13 residues long. Germline-derived CDR1 and CDR2 are MNHEY and SMNVEV (reference sequence). Germline trimming cut 5 bases from V and 5 bases from J; bases unmatched to any gene: 4. The CDR3 coding sequence is TGTGCCAGCAGTATAGGACAGGGAACTGAAGCTTTCTTT. Its translation is CASSIGQGTEAFF.

The CDR3 nucleotides read TGTGCCAGCAGGATACGGGGGGGCTACGAGCAGTACTTC. It translates to CASRIRGGYEQYF. The genes are TRBV6-5 and TRBJ2-7; 8 nucleotides align to TRBD2. This CDR3 has 13 amino acids. Germline values: CDR1 MNHEY, CDR2 SVGAGI. Losses at the gene ends were 6 bases for V and 3 bases for J; bases not matched to a gene: 4.

DNA of the CDR3: TGTGCCAGCAGCACCGGGACAGTACTAGCCAAAAACATTCAGTACTTC. This translates into CASSTGTVLAKNIQYF. The V call is TRBV5-4, the J call TRBJ2-4, with 7 bases matching TRBD1. In germline, CDR1 is SGHNT, CDR2 YYREEE (reference sequence). The V segment lost 4 bases and the J segment 0 bases; nucleotides outside the gene matches: 7. The CDR3 covers 16 residues.

This clone was observed once. V and J are TRBV19 and TRBJ1-4; unclear D gene. With 5 bases removed from V and 7 bases from J, the gap between germline ends came to 20 bases. The CDR3 sequence is 16 residues long. CDR1 LNHDA and CDR2 SQIVND come from the germline V gene (reference sequence). CDR3 protein: CASSLSGGWLGEKLFF. CDR3 sequence (DNA): TGTGCCAGTAGTCTATCGGGAGGGTGGTTGGGTGAAAAACTGTTTTTT.

V is TRBV5-4 and J is TRBJ2-1; D is ambiguous. Trimming took 2 bases from V and 6 from J, leaving 15 bases between them. Germline V gene sequence: CDR1 SGHNT, CDR2 YYREEE (reference sequence). CDR3 size: 15 residues. The CDR3 DNA sequence: TGTGCCAGCAGCTTAAGGATACAAGATCGCAATGAGCAGTTCTTC. This gives the protein CASSLRIQDRNEQFF.

V usage is TRBV20-1 and J usage is TRBJ2-7; D remains ambiguous. The CDR3 is 12 residues long. Germline-derived CDR1 and CDR2 are DFQATT and SNEGSKA (reference sequence). Deletions cut 3 bases from V and 2 bases from J, with 8 bases between. This CDR3 is CSASRSAYEQYF. CDR3 coding DNA: TGCAGTGCTAGTAGGTCAGCCTACGAGCAGTACTTC.

This clone was seen just once. The genes are TRBV30 and TRBJ1-5, with D perhaps matching TRBD1 (5 bases). The CDR3 has 13 residues. V was clipped by 2 bases and J by 6 bases, with 11 bases between them. Germline V lookup: CDR1 GTSNPN, CDR2 SVGIG (reference sequence). CDR3 protein: CAWSFGRGQPQHF. DNA for the CDR3: TGTGCCTGGAGTTTTGGGAGGGGTCAGCCCCAGCATTTT.

The J gene is TRBJ2-3, the V gene TRBV29-1; either TRBD1 or TRBD2 may supply D (6 bases each). The germline V and J ends were trimmed by 6 bases and 7 bases, with 20 bases remaining between them. The CDR3 is made up of 14 amino acids. Per germline, CDR1 SQVTM and CDR2 ANQGSEA. CDR3 residues: CSVGLRGSKNTQYF. CDR3 bases: TGCAGCGTGGGACTGAGGGGGAGTAAGAATACGCAGTATTTT.

The rearrangement links TRBV29-1 to TRBJ1-1; D remains ambiguous. V lost 3 bases to trimming and J lost 6 bases, with 11 bases between them. Germline CDR1 and CDR2: SQVTM and ANQGSEA. The CDR3 has 12 residues. Here the CDR3 reads CSVDLGEPEAFF. CDR3 in DNA: TGCAGCGTTGATCTTGGGGAACCTGAAGCTTTCTTT.

J is TRBJ1-4 and V is TRBV12-3 or TRBV12-4; D is uncertain. This CDR3 is 11 amino acids long. V lost 3 bases and J 5 bases, leaving 1 base between the germline ends. The CDR3 loop reads CASSLNEKLFF. As DNA, the CDR3 is TGTGCCAGCAGTTTGAATGAAAAACTGTTTTTT.

This sequence joins TRBV7-2 and TRBJ1-2; 7 positions match TRBD1. Germline-derived CDR1 and CDR2 are SGHTA and FQGNSA. The CDR3 is 13 residues long. The ends lost 8 bases at V and 10 bases at J; junction bases unmatched: 13. The CDR3 is CASALQGLQFYTF. The CDR3 nucleotides are TGTGCCAGCGCCTTACAGGGGCTGCAGTTCTACACCTTC.

This clone appeared a single time. V gene TRBV11-2 combines with J gene TRBJ2-1; 12 nucleotides align to TRBD2. The CDR3 contains 16 residues. V lost 2 bases and J lost 9; bases outside the gene matches: 8. Germline loops: CDR1 SGHAT, CDR2 FQNNGV. The CDR3 DNA sequence: TGTGCCAGCAGCTTAAACCTAGCGGGAGGGGGAAGTGAGCAGTTCTTC. Its translation is CASSLNLAGGGSEQFF. Drawing the rest from reference TRBV11-2 and TRBJ2-1, the complete variable domain is EAGVAQSPRYKIIEKRQSVAFWCNPISGHATLYWYQQILGQGPKLLIQFQNNGVVDDSQLPKDRFSAERLKGVDSTLKIQPAKLEDSAVYLCASSLNLAGGGSEQFFGPGTRLTVL.

As DNA, the CDR3 is TGTGCCAGCAGCGCAGCCTACCGCTCCGGAGGCGAGCAGTACTTC. Translated: CASSAAYRSGGEQYF. The chain is built from TRBV5-4 and TRBJ2-7, with a possible D match to TRBD2 (5 bases). Germline CDR1 SGHNT, CDR2 YYREEE (reference sequence). V lost 4 bases, J lost 6 bases, and 20 bases lay in between. CDR3 length: 15 residues.

The V call is TRBV6-2 or TRBV6-3, the J call TRBJ2-4; perhaps TRBD2 as D (7 bases). Trimming took off 2 bases at V and 8 bases at J, with 13 bases between the two ends. Germline CDR1 and CDR2: MNHEY and SVGEGT. The CDR3 is 14 residues long. CDR3 in DNA: TGTGCCAGCAGTTACGGTCGGGGGGCGGACATTCAGTACTTC. Protein product: CASSYGRGADIQYF.

The V gene is TRBV9, the J gene TRBJ2-5; perhaps D is TRBD1 or TRBD2 (6 bases each). CDR1 is SGDLS, CDR2 YYNGEE, per germline. Trimming removed 4 bases from V and 4 bases from J, with 20 bases in between. The CDR3 is 16 amino acids. The CDR3 DNA reads as TGTGCCAGCAGCTATAGTGACGGGAGAGGGGGAGAGACCCAGTACTTC. It translates to CASSYSDGRGGETQYF. The full variable domain, completed using reference TRBV9 and TRBJ2-5, is DSGVTQTPKHLITATGQRVTLRCSPRSGDLSVYWYQQSLDQGLQFLIQYYNGEERAKGNILERFSAQQFPDLHSELNLSSLELGDSALYFCASSYSDGRGGETQYFGPGTRLLVL.

The chain recombines TRBV2 with TRBJ1-4; 7 nucleotides line up with TRBD1. Germline loops: CDR1 SNHLY, CDR2 FYNNEI. Losses at the gene ends were 4 bases for V and 2 bases for J; bases not matched to a gene: 4. This CDR3 region has 15 residues. DNA for the CDR3: TGTGCCAGCAGTGCTTCAGGGGGGACTAATGAAAAACTGTTTTTT. This encodes CASSASGGTNEKLFF.

This clone was seen a few times. V usage is TRBV19 and J usage is TRBJ1-2; D is possibly TRBD1 (5 bases). Germline CDR1 is LNHDA and CDR2 is SQIVND (reference sequence). The CDR3 contains 10 residues. Trimming shortened V by 9 bases and J by 5 bases, and 7 bases separated the two germline ends. The CDR3 loop reads CASREYGYTF. The CDR3 DNA reads as TGTGCCAGCAGGGAGTATGGCTACACCTTC. The full variable domain, completed using reference TRBV19 and TRBJ1-2, is DGGITQSPKYLFRKEGQNVTLSCEQNLNHDAMYWYRQDPGQGLRLIYYSQIVNDFQKGDIAEGYSVSREKKESFPLTVTSAQKNPTAFYLCASREYGYTFGSGTRLTVV.

CDR3 sequence reads: CASSVEENEQFF. Written as DNA, the CDR3 is TGTGCCAGCAGCGTAGAAGAGAATGAGCAGTTCTTC. The genes are TRBV9 and TRBJ2-1, with D unresolved. Germline V gene sequence: CDR1 SGDLS, CDR2 YYNGEE. V lost 0 bases to trimming and J lost 7 bases, with 5 bases between them. The CDR3 contains 12 residues.

V usage is TRBV24-1 and J usage is TRBJ2-3; TRBD2 matches at 10 bases. The CDR3 has 15 residues. Germline-derived CDR1 and CDR2 are KGHDR and SFDVKD. The J segment lost 2 bases and the V segment lost 7 bases, leaving 5 bases of the junction unmatched. This CDR3 is CATSEAGGSTDTQYF. The CDR3 nucleotides are TGTGCCACCAGCGAAGCGGGGGGGTCCACAGATACGCAGTATTTT.

The CDR3: CASSVDPSGISIRETQYF. The CDR3 DNA follows: TGTGCCAGCAGCGTAGATCCTAGCGGGATATCGATACGAGAGACCCAGTACTTC. This chain joins TRBV9 and TRBJ2-5, with TRBD2 matching over 9 bases. The V and J ends lost 0 bases and 4 bases, in that order; junction bases with no gene match: 13. Germline CDR1 reads SGDLS; CDR2 reads YYNGEE. This CDR3 is built from 18 residues.

The V call is TRBV24-1, the J call TRBJ2-5; D is unclear. Looked up from germline, CDR1 is KGHDR and CDR2 is SFDVKD. V was clipped by 10 bases and J by 9 bases, with 11 bases between them. The CDR3 totals 10 residues. This CDR3 is CATATFPQYF. DNA of the CDR3: TGTGCCACTGCGACCTTCCCCCAGTACTTC.

The chain uses TRBV7-9 and TRBJ2-3, with TRBD1 matching over 8 bases. CDR1 and CDR2 from the germline V gene are SEHNR and FQNEAQ (reference sequence). The CDR3 has 15 residues. Losses at the gene ends were 5 bases for V and 2 bases for J; bases not matched to a gene: 6. The CDR3 DNA sequence: TGTGCCAGCAGCCTAAGACAGGGGCTCACAGATACGCAGTATTTT. This gives the protein CASSLRQGLTDTQYF.

This chain connects TRBV10-3 to TRBJ2-7; TRBD2 matches 11 bases. This CDR3 contains 16 residues. V lost 3 bases and J lost 0; bases outside the gene matches: 4. From germline, CDR1 is ENHRY and CDR2 SYGVKD. The CDR3 sequence is CAISDRTSGPSYEQYF. The DNA for the CDR3 is TGTGCCATCAGTGACCGGACTAGCGGGCCCTCCTACGAGCAGTACTTC.

The chain joins TRBV6-1 to TRBJ2-1, with D tentatively TRBD1 or TRBD2 (5 bases each). V lost 1 base to trimming and J lost 11 bases, with 12 bases between them. The CDR3 is made up of 13 amino acids. Germline lookup yields CDR1 MNHNS and CDR2 SASEGT. The CDR3 DNA is TGTGCCAGCAGTGAAGGGCCGGGACGAAAGCAGTTCTTC. Translating it yields CASSEGPGRKQFF.

Concerning this clone itself: Other DNA variants within this sample encode the same CDR3. The chain uses TRBV7-9 and TRBJ1-1; tentative D call: TRBD1 (5 bases). The V gene lost 2 bases and the J gene lost 3 bases, with 7 bases spanning the gap. The germline CDR1 and CDR2 sequences are SEHNR and FQNEAQ (reference sequence). The CDR3 contains 13 residues. The CDR3 spells CASSLTGDTEAFF. For the CDR3, the DNA is TGTGCCAGCAGCTTAACGGGGGACACTGAAGCTTTCTTT.